The clone carrying this TCR beta chain was recorded many times. The CDR3 extends over 16 amino acids. Per germline, CDR1 SGHVS and CDR2 FQNEAQ. The V gene lost 5 bases and the J gene lost 0 bases, with 15 bases spanning the gap. The data derive from a study of T cell repertoires in cytomegalovirus infection. Looking at the study overall: CMV infection together with matching HLA type was indicated by public TCR beta signatures.

TCRdb independently ran MiXCR on the reads; one entry per CDR3 protein. The sample includes 200,000 to 300,000 distinct CDR3 sequences, around 6.4% of them seen just once. V is TRBV7-8 and J is TRBJ2-3; D call uncertain. The source material was PBMCs. The sequence was collected from a human donor in good health (CMV status not recorded). Some clones in this sample may be carry-over from other donors' samples. This CDR3 reads CASSPRPGPSTDTQYF. The CDR3 DNA reads as TGTGCCAGCAGCCCCCGCCCGGGCCCTAGCACAGATACGCAGTATTTT.